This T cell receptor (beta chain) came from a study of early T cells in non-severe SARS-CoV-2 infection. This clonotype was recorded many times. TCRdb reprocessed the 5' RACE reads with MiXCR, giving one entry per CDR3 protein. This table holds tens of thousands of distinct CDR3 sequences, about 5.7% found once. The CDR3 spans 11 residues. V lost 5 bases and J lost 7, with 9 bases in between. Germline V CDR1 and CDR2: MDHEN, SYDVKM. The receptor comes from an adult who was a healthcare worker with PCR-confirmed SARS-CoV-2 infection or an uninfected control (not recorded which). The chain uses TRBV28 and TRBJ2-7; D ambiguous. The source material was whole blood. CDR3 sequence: CASSLGVEQYF. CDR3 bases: TGTGCCAGCAGTCTAGGAGTGGAGCAGTACTTC. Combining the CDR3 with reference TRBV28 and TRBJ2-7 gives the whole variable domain DVKVTQSSRYLVKRTGEKVFLECVQDMDHENMFWYRQDPGLGLRLIYFSYDVKMKEKGDIPEGYSVSREKKERFSLILESASTNQTSMYLCASSLGVEQYFGPGTRLTVT.